This T cell receptor (beta chain) was retrieved from a study of blood T cells in healthy people across ages (dated by TCRdb to between 2015 and 2017). In terms of the full investigation: In model experiments, template switching captured about one uniquely barcoded TCR beta cDNA molecule for every two T cells. To track age-related changes in TCR beta repertoire diversity, the study relied on deep sequencing normalized with unique cDNA molecular identifiers. To avoid experimental bias, donors of different ages were randomly spread across the sequencing lanes. The donors were divided into four age groups: young (average about 16 years), middle-aged (roughly 40), aged (approximately 64) and long-lived (roughly 82). Using the same blood draw, the study looked at two additional independent replicas of 1 million unique cDNA reads for two donors, one aged 18 to 30 and the other aged 80 or older.

The CDR3 sequence holds 15 residues, the cysteine and phenylalanine included. The only DNA kept is the CDR3, 45 bases in frame from the first base. Trimming at the junction amounts to 1 base on V and 4 bases on J, and the germline ends lie 16 bases apart. CDR1 is given as DFQATT and CDR2 as SNEGSKA, both from the germline V gene (reference sequence). Preparation of the library involved 5' RACE. The instrument given in TCRdb is Illumina HiSeq 2500. A second PCR of about 6 to 12 cycles was performed with a sample-barcoded 5' primer and a J-beta primer mix. A template-switch 5' adaptor carrying 12 random nucleotides introduced a unique molecular identifier onto each TCR beta cDNA molecule. Each sample yielded at least 2.5 million CDR3-containing paired-end reads. The Mint cDNA synthesis kit, primed by a TRBC-specific oligonucleotide, was used to synthesize first-strand cDNA from all RNA. All cDNA was treated with uracil-DNA glycosylase and then went through a first 18-cycle PCR with the universal primers M1SS and BC2_uni_R. The source study handled its data this way. Normalization of each sample was performed by random selection of 1 million high-quality reads, each carrying a distinct molecular identifier. Instead of being binned into consensus sequences, reads with shared molecular identifiers were discarded. MiTCR, set to a Q25 quality threshold and the strictest error-elimination algorithm, was used for CDR3 identification, clonotype clustering and error correction. Lower-bound total TCR beta diversity was estimated with a nonparametric unseen species model using Euler transformation. The public reads were reprocessed in TCRdb via fastp at Q25 and MiXCR, keeping in-frame beta chains. When rows share a CDR3 protein, they turn into one entry using the most common DNA and genes. TCRdb's processing, not the study's, gives the V and J calls here. This sample holds 630,000 or so distinct CDR3 sequences; approximately 30% were observed only once. The ten most abundant clones make up less than 20% of the sample.

The donors were some 39 Caucasian individuals from Russia, aged 6 to 90 years, who were systemically healthy. Around 10 milliliters of peripheral blood were collected from each donor into EDTA-treated Vacutainer tubes. PBMCs were isolated by Ficoll-Paque density-gradient centrifugation, with at least 6.5 million obtained per sample. Total RNA was extracted from PBMCs with Trizol reagent, with at least 6 micrograms obtained per sample. The percentages of naive CD45RAhigh/CD27high T cells were determined by flow cytometry on a PBMC aliquot from every donor. This clonotype was recorded at least ten times. Its antigen specificity is not known. No base qualities exist here, and no much larger clone lies one base off it. On the study overall, not on this receptor specifically: Estimates of total diversity based on one million sequenced T cells were regarded as lower bounds and as underestimates. Bulk unsorted PBMC profiling prevented conclusive comparison of naive and antigen-experienced compartments. Compared with the aged group, the long-lived group had more naive CD4+ T cells, fewer expanded clones and increased TCR diversity, a pattern suggesting age selection. A strong correlation was found between observed TCR beta diversity and the percentage of naive T cells measured by flow cytometry. As age increased, observed TCR beta diversity per million T cells dropped in a roughly linear way, and a significant reduction was already evident by age 40. Because the CMV infection status of the donors was unknown, age-related changes in expanded clonotypes may potentially have been confounded.

This chain is built from TRBV20-1 and TRBJ1-2, with the D gene call left open. The sample consisted of blood. The receptor was isolated from a woman aged 80 or older in good health. Here the CDR3 is given as CSARAWQSASYGYTF. The sequenced DNA: TGCAGTGCTAGAGCCTGGCAGTCAGCCTCCTATGGCTACACCTTC.